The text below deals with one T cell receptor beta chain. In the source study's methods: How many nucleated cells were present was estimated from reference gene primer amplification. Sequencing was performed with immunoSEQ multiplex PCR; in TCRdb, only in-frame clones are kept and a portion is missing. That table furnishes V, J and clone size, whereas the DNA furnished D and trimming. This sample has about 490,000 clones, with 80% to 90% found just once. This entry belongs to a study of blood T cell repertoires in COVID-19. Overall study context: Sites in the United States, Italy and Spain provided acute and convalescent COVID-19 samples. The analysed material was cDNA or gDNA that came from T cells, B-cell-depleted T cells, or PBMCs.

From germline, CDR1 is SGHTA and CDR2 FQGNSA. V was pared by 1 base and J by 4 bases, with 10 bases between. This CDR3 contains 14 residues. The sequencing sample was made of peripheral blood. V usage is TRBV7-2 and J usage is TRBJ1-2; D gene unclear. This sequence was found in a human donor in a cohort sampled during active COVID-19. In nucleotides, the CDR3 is TGTGCCAGCAGCTTAGACACGGGTTCCTATGGCTACACCTTC. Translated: CASSLDTGSYGYTF.